These T cell receptor beta chains were read from a single sample in a study of shared clonotypes between healthy human individuals. The assay was immunoSEQ multiplex PCR, and TCRdb's table has in-frame clones only and misses some. This sample has over a million clones; around 78% occur once, and the top ten carry more than 0.5%. The sequenced sample was memory CD4+ T cells from PBMCs. These receptors all come from a man younger than 35 in good health. Some clones in this sample may be carry-over from other donors' samples. The CDR3 runs from the conserved cysteine through the conserved F or W. The D gene is left open where the match is weak. Size is stated for part of the rows, as once, few or many counts, or as a class when the clone is expanded.

TRBV29-1,TRBJ2-7,few,TRBD2,CSARTSTWEQYF,TGCAGCGCCCGGACTAGTACGTGGGAGCAGTACTTC
TRBV5-1,TRBJ1-5,-,-,CASSPSPGGSQPQHF,TGCGCCAGCAGCCCCTCTCCGGGGGGCAGTCAGCCCCAGCATTTT
TRBV4-2,TRBJ1-3,-,-,CASSQIRGRGIANTIYF,TGTGCCAGCAGCCAAATAAGGGGCAGGGGTATTGCAAACACCATATATTTT
TRBV15,TRBJ1-4,-,-,CATSGGAAGEEKLFF,TGTGCCACCAGCGGGGGGGCGGCCGGGGAGGAAAAACTGTTTTTT
TRBV18,TRBJ2-5,-,-,CASSRDTEMRTQYF,TGTGCCAGCTCAAGAGACACTGAGATGAGGACCCAGTACTTC
TRBV6-5,TRBJ1-1,-,-,CASRKGGAMNTEAFF,TGTGCCAGCAGAAAAGGGGGGGCCATGAACACTGAAGCTTTCTTT
TRBV5-1,TRBJ2-3,-,-,CASSGGDPADTQYF,TGCGCCAGCAGCGGCGGGGATCCGGCAGATACGCAGTATTTT
TRBV5-1,TRBJ2-7,-,-,CASSRGRGDPYEQYF,TGCGCCAGCAGCCGGGGGCGAGGGGATCCCTACGAGCAGTACTTC
TRBV27,TRBJ2-7,-,-,CASSPTYRSEQYF,TGTGCCAGCAGTCCCACCTACCGGTCGGAGCAGTACTTC
TRBV5-1,TRBJ2-2,-,TRBD2,CASSRTSGTNTGELFF,TGCGCCAGCAGCCGGACTAGCGGTACGAACACCGGGGAGCTGTTTTTT
TRBV14,TRBJ1-3,-,-,CASSQTVAGNTIYF,TGTGCCAGCAGCCAAACAGTGGCCGGAAACACCATATATTTT
TRBV19,TRBJ1-2,-,-,CASSRTERYGYTF,TGTGCCAGTAGTAGGACAGAGCGCTATGGCTACACCTTC
TRBV5-4,TRBJ2-3,once,TRBD2,CASSVTSGTSTDTQYF,TGTGCCAGCAGCGTAACTAGCGGGACGAGCACAGATACGCAGTATTTT
TRBV11-2,TRBJ2-7,-,TRBD1,CASSLASGQGSPYEQYF,TGTGCCAGCAGCTTAGCCTCGGGACAGGGGTCCCCCTACGAGCAGTACTTC
TRBV7-2,TRBJ2-7,-,TRBD2,CASSLITGGSYEQYF,TGTGCCAGCAGCCTGATAACGGGAGGATCCTACGAGCAGTACTTC
TRBV2,TRBJ1-4,-,-,CASSAVGPPGATNEKLFF,TGTGCCAGCAGTGCAGTAGGGCCCCCCGGTGCAACTAATGAAAAACTGTTTTTT
TRBV28,TRBJ2-7,-,TRBD2,CASTTGLAGYEQYF,TGTGCCAGCACCACAGGACTAGCGGGATACGAGCAGTACTTC
TRBV6-6,TRBJ1-2,once,-,CASSYFEGGGYTF,TGTGCCAGCAGTTACTTCGAAGGTGGGGGCTACACCTTC
TRBV6-1,TRBJ2-5,-,-,CASSEAPGADQETQYF,TGTGCCAGCAGTGAAGCGCCGGGAGCGGACCAAGAGACCCAGTACTTC
TRBV4-2,TRBJ2-5,-,-,CASSQSGVQETQYF,TGTGCCAGCAGCCAGAGTGGGGTCCAAGAGACCCAGTACTTC
TRBV10-3,TRBJ2-3,once,TRBD2,CAISEREGRVDTQYF,TGTGCCATCAGCGAGAGGGAGGGCCGGGTAGATACGCAGTATTTT
TRBV6-1,TRBJ2-6,many,-,CASSVRGANVLTF,TGTGCCAGCAGTGTTCGAGGGGCCAACGTCCTGACTTTC
TRBV30,TRBJ2-4,-,-,CAWSAGRINIQYF,TGTGCCTGGAGTGCGGGACGGATAAACATTCAGTACTTC
TRBV20-1,TRBJ2-7,-,TRBD2,CSVGTINEQYF,TGCAGTGTTGGGACTATTAACGAGCAGTACTTC
TRBV6-1,TRBJ2-7,-,-,CASRNTLSSYEQYF,TGTGCCAGCAGGAACACCTTGAGCTCCTACGAGCAGTACTTC
TRBV12-5,TRBJ1-2,-,-,CASGNSGGNYGYTF,TGTGCTAGTGGTAACAGCGGAGGTAACTATGGCTACACCTTC
TRBV29-1,TRBJ2-1,-,-,CSVNTPGTRGHGQFF,TGCAGCGTCAACACCCCCGGGACTAGGGGGCACGGGCAGTTCTTC
TRBV18,TRBJ2-3,-,-,CASSPGDTQYF,TGTGCCAGCTCACCAGGAGACACGCAGTATTTT
TRBV4-1,TRBJ1-2,-,-,CASSQDGGPEGYTF,TGCGCCAGCAGCCAAGACGGCGGGCCCGAGGGCTACACCTTC
TRBV28,TRBJ2-6,-,TRBD1,CASSILRDRETSGANVLTF,TGTGCCAGCAGTATTTTGCGTGACAGGGAAACCTCTGGGGCCAACGTCCTGACTTTC
TRBV28,TRBJ2-7,many,-,CASSLVTGTAYEQYF,TGTGCCAGCAGTTTAGTAACAGGGACGGCCTACGAGCAGTACTTC
TRBV15,TRBJ2-7,-,-,CATSIGGSDPYEQYF,TGTGCCACCAGCATTGGGGGGTCCGATCCCTACGAGCAGTACTTC
TRBV5-6,TRBJ2-3,-,TRBD2,CASSFASGVTDTQYF,TGTGCCAGCAGCTTCGCTAGCGGGGTAACAGATACGCAGTATTTT
TRBV29-1,TRBJ2-7,-,-,CSVEDPGRRDKQYF,TGCAGCGTTGAAGATCCAGGAAGACGGGACAAGCAGTACTTC
TRBV6-6,TRBJ1-3,-,-,CASSSPGPRGGNTIYF,TGTGCCAGCAGTTCCCCTGGACCTCGGGGGGGAAACACCATATATTTT
TRBV6-1,TRBJ2-7,-,TRBD1,CASSIQGAGYEQYF,TGTGCCAGCAGTATACAGGGGGCAGGGTACGAGCAGTACTTC
TRBV5-1,TRBJ2-7,-,-,CASSLDFGRTNHEQYF,TGCGCCAGCAGCTTGGATTTTGGCCGAACTAACCACGAGCAGTACTTC
TRBV7-2,TRBJ2-1,few,TRBD2,CASSSLAGGTYNEQFF,TGTGCCAGCAGCTCCTTAGCGGGAGGCACGTACAATGAGCAGTTCTTC
TRBV27,TRBJ2-6,-,-,CASSPLSGANVLTF,TGTGCCAGCAGTCCTCTCTCTGGGGCCAACGTCCTGACTTTC
TRBV27,TRBJ2-7,-,-,CASSILDTIDYEQYF,TGTGCCAGCAGTATCCTGGACACGATAGACTACGAGCAGTACTTC
TRBV6-5,TRBJ1-1,-,-,CASSYQLNTEAFF,TGTGCCAGCAGTTACCAGCTGAACACTGAAGCTTTCTTT
TRBV28,TRBJ2-7,few,-,CASSFTGPFIYEQYF,TGTGCCAGCAGTTTCACCGGCCCATTTATCTACGAGCAGTACTTC
TRBV25-1,TRBJ1-2,-,TRBD1,CASSEWGQASF,TGTGCCAGCAGTGAATGGGGACAGGCCTCCTTC
TRBV7-2,TRBJ1-1,few,-,CASSFGRQAFF,TGTGCCAGCAGCTTCGGCAGGCAAGCTTTCTTT